The 17 T cell receptor beta chains below come from one sample, sequenced in a study of cytomegalovirus exposure and HLA in healthy donors. With 60 Vbeta and 13 Jbeta primers, the PCR was carried out. Profiled with immunoSEQ multiplex PCR; TCRdb holds only in-frame clones, not every one. The table lists more than 130,000 clones, approximately 80% of them singletons. The sequencing sample was made of PBMCs. The receptors stem from a male donor in good health and CMV-seronegative.

The rearrangement uses TRBV13 and TRBJ1-6; D perhaps matches TRBD1 (5 bases). The CDR3 consists of 16 residues. Germline CDR1 is PRHDT and CDR2 is FYEKMQ (reference sequence). Trimming took 5 bases from V and 0 from J, leaving 11 bases between them. The CDR3 loop is CASSPRGSSYNSPLHF. As DNA, the CDR3 is TGTGCCAGCAGCCCGCGGGGGAGCTCCTATAATTCACCCCTCCACTTT.

The rearrangement uses TRBV5-4 and TRBJ2-1; 8 bases agree with TRBD2. Germline trimming cut 3 bases from V and 0 bases from J; bases unmatched to any gene: 17. CDR3 length: 20 residues. Per germline, CDR1 SGHNT and CDR2 YYREEE (reference sequence). CDR3 in amino acids: CASSSPSGGSPLSSYNEQFF. The CDR3 DNA follows: TGTGCCAGCAGCTCACCCAGCGGGGGCTCCCCATTGAGCTCCTACAATGAGCAGTTCTTC.

The chain couples TRBV30 to TRBJ2-5; D perhaps matches TRBD1 (6 bases). V lost 0 bases, J lost 3 bases, and 11 bases lay in between. CDR3 length equals 14 residues. Germline loops: CDR1 GTSNPN, CDR2 SVGIG (reference sequence). The CDR3 is CAWSVGQLEETQYF. The CDR3 coding sequence is TGTGCCTGGAGTGTAGGACAGTTAGAAGAGACCCAGTACTTC.

This chain joins TRBV4-2 and TRBJ1-1; D is possibly TRBD1 (6 bases). With 0 bases removed from V and 6 bases from J, the gap between germline ends came to 14 bases. The germline gives CDR1 LGHNA, CDR2 YNFKEQ. The CDR3 spans 15 residues. CDR3 in amino acids: CASSQEGGGRSEAFF. CDR3 DNA: TGTGCCAGCAGCCAAGAGGGGGGCGGGAGGTCTGAAGCTTTCTTT.

V is TRBV6-5 and J is TRBJ2-7, with 9 bases lining up with TRBD1. The CDR3 is made up of 13 amino acids. The ends lost 6 bases at V and 4 bases at J; junction bases unmatched: 4. CDR1 and CDR2 from the germline V gene are MNHEY and SVGAGI. The DNA for the CDR3 is TGTGCCAGCAGCCGGGACAGGGAATACGAGCAGTACTTC. Translation: CASSRDREYEQYF.

This chain uses TRBV7-2 with TRBJ2-7; 11 bases are a match to TRBD1. In germline, CDR1 is SGHTA, CDR2 FQGNSA. With V trimmed by 0 bases and J by 3 bases, 1 base remained unmatched. The CDR3 length is 15 residues. Here the CDR3 reads CASSLAGTGGYEQYF. In DNA form, the CDR3 reads TGTGCCAGCAGCTTAGCCGGGACAGGGGGCTACGAGCAGTACTTC.

The chain carries TRBV19 and TRBJ1-2; 9 bases line up with TRBD1. Per the germline V gene, CDR1 is LNHDA and CDR2 is SQIVND (reference sequence). The CDR3 length is 17 residues. Trimming at V came to 4 bases and at J to 4 bases, leaving 13 bases not matched to a gene. In nucleotides, the CDR3 is TGTGCCAGTAGTAAGGGCTCCTCCGGGACAGGGACCTATGGCTACACCTTC. It encodes CASSKGSSGTGTYGYTF.

The genes are TRBV5-6 and TRBJ2-5; 10 nucleotides match TRBD1. The junction had 6 bases not matched to a gene; V was cut back by 2 bases and J by 2 bases. The CDR3 covers 16 residues. The germline V gene encodes CDR1 SGHDT and CDR2 YYEEEE. Written as DNA, the CDR3 is TGTGCCAGCAGCTTACCCCCGGGACAGGGGCAAGAGACCCAGTACTTC. This sequence encodes CASSLPPGQGQETQYF.

This rearrangement joins TRBV9 to TRBJ2-2; TRBD2 matches at 7 bases. The V and J ends lost 4 bases and 5 bases, in that order; junction bases with no gene match: 14. This CDR3 contains 17 residues. The germline gives CDR1 SGDLS, CDR2 YYNGEE. The CDR3 protein is CASSPGGGGFGTGELFF. The CDR3 DNA reads TGTGCCAGCAGCCCGGGAGGAGGAGGGTTCGGAACCGGGGAGCTGTTTTTT.

This clone appeared a few times. The chain joins TRBV2 to TRBJ2-1; D ambiguous. Germline V lookup: CDR1 SNHLY, CDR2 FYNNEI. Trimming pared 1 base from V and 6 bases from J, leaving 7 bases between. There are 13 residues in the CDR3. The CDR3 reads CASSEEGGNEQFF. In nucleotides, the CDR3 is TGTGCCAGCAGTGAAGAAGGCGGCAATGAGCAGTTCTTC.

The chain employs TRBV28 and TRBJ2-3; TRBD2 matches 11 bases. Germline assignment: CDR1 MDHEN and CDR2 SYDVKM. CDR3 length: 15 residues. With V trimmed by 8 bases and J by 3 bases, 7 bases remained unmatched. The chain's CDR3 is CASGSSGGATDTQYF. CDR3 nucleotide sequence: TGTGCCAGCGGGAGTAGCGGGGGGGCAACAGATACGCAGTATTTT.

The V call is TRBV5-1, the J call TRBJ1-1; 9 bases fit TRBD1. CDR3 length equals 12 residues. Germline assignment: CDR1 SGHRS and CDR2 YFSETQ. Trimming took 0 bases from V and 13 from J; bases not matched to a gene: 4. CDR3 DNA: TGCGCCAGCAGCTTGGGACAGGGGGTGGATTTCTTT. Encoded protein: CASSLGQGVDFF.

V is TRBV18 and J is TRBJ1-5; D is possibly TRBD1 (5 bases). This CDR3 comprises 14 residues. From germline, CDR1 is KGHSH and CDR2 LQKENI. Trimming cost V 2 bases and J 5 bases, with 10 bases left between them. CDR3 sequence: CASSPNSGDQPQHF. CDR3 bases: TGTGCCAGCTCACCAAACTCGGGGGATCAGCCCCAGCATTTT.

This rearrangement joins TRBV18 to TRBJ2-2; D call uncertain. The germline V and J ends were trimmed by 6 bases and 4 bases, with 9 bases remaining between them. Germline CDR1 reads KGHSH; CDR2 reads LQKENI. This CDR3 is built from 13 residues. CDR3 DNA: TGTGCCAGCTCGTCAACATCCACCGGGGAGCTGTTTTTT. As protein: CASSSTSTGELFF.

The J gene is TRBJ1-2, the V gene TRBV23-1, with TRBD1 identical over 7 bases. TRBV23-1 counts as an open reading frame of uncertain function. This CDR3 spans 14 amino acids. Trimming cost V 4 bases and J 5 bases; bases outside gene matches: 7. CDR3 nucleotide sequence: TGCGCCAGCAGTCCCGGACAGGCGGATTATGGCTACACCTTC. Translation gives CASSPGQADYGYTF.

This chain joins TRBV5-6 and TRBJ1-1; perhaps TRBD1 as D (5 bases). Trimming left V 0 bases short and J 5 bases short, with 17 bases between. The CDR3 extends over 16 amino acids. Germline V lookup: CDR1 SGHDT, CDR2 YYEEEE. CDR3 coding DNA: TGTGCCAGCAGCTTGGTCGTTGTGGGGCTAGGAACTGAAGCTTTCTTT. Translating it yields CASSLVVVGLGTEAFF.

This chain uses TRBV6-5 with TRBJ1-2, with D unclear. Trimming shortened V by 4 bases and J by 3 bases, and 9 bases separated the two germline ends. CDR3 size: 13 residues. CDR1 is MNHEY and CDR2 is SVGAGI in the germline V gene. The CDR3 DNA is TGTGCCAGCAGTTCGGGGTATGACTATGGCTACACCTTC. As protein: CASSSGYDYGYTF.